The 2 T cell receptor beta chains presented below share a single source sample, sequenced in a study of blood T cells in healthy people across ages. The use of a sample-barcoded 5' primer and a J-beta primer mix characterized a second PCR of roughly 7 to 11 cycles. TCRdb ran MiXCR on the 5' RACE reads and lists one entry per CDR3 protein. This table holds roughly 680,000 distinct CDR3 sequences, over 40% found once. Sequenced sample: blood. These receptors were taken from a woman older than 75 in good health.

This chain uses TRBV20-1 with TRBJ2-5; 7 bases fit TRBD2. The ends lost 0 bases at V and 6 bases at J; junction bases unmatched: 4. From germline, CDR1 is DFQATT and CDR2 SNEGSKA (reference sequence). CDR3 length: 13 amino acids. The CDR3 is CSARDPGGKTQYF. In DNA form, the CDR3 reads TGCAGTGCTAGAGACCCGGGGGGAAAGACCCAGTACTTC.

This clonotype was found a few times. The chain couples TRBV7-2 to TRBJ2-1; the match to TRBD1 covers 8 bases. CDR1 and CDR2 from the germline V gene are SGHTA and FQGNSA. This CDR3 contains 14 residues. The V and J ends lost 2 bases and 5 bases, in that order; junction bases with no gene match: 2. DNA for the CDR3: TGTGCCAGCAGCTTACGGACAGGGAACAATGAGCAGTTCTTC. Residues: CASSLRTGNNEQFF.